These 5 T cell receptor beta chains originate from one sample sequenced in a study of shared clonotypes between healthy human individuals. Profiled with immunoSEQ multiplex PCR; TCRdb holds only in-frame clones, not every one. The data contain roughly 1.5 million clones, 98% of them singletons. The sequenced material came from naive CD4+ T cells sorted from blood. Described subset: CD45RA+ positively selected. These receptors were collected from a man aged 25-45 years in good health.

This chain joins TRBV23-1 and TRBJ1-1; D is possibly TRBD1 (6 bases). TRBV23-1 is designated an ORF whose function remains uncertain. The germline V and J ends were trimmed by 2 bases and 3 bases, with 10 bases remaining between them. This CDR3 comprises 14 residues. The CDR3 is CASSQGGGDTEAFF. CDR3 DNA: TGCGCCAGCAGTCAAGGAGGGGGGGACACTGAAGCTTTCTTT.

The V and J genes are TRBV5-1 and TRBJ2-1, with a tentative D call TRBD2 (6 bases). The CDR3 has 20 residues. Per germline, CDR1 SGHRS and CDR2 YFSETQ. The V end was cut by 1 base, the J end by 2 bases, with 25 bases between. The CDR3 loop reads CASSLPRNPQGLEAYNEQFF. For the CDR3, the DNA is TGCGCCAGCAGCTTGCCACGAAACCCTCAGGGACTTGAAGCCTACAATGAGCAGTTCTTC.

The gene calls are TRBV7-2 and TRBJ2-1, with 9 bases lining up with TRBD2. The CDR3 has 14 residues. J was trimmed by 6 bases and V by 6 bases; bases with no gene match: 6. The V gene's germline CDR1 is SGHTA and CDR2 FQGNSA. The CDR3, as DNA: TGTGCCAGCAGTCCCCTAGCGGGGAGCAATGAGCAGTTCTTC. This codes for CASSPLAGSNEQFF.

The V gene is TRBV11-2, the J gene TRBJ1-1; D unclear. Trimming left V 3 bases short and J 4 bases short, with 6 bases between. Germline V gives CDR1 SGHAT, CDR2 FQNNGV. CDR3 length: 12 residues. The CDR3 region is CASSFSGTEAFF. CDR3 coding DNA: TGTGCCAGCAGCTTTTCCGGCACTGAAGCTTTCTTT.

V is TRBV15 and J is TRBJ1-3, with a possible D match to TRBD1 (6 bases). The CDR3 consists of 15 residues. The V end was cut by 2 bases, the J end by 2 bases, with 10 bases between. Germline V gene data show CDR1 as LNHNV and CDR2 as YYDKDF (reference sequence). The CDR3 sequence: CATSRSGGTGNTIYF. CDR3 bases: TGTGCCACCAGCAGAAGTGGGGGCACTGGAAACACCATATATTTT.